This is a list of T cell receptor beta chains from one sample in a study of T cell responses to AZD1222 COVID-19 vaccine. Produced via immunoSEQ multiplex PCR; TCRdb's table is partial and in-frame only. This table holds roughly 180,000 clones, around 88% found once. Sequenced here: peripheral blood, sampled on day 0 of AZD1222 vaccination. The origin of the receptors is an adult in good health. The CDR3 runs from the conserved cysteine through the conserved F or W. The order of the fields is clone size, D gene, V gene, CDR3 protein. The D gene is left open where the match is weak. Not all rows give a size; the values are once, few, many and, for expanded clones, a class.

>.|.|TRBV5-8
CASSPPGPDQPQHF
>.|.|TRBV2
CASSSHLGGYTF
>.|TRBD1|TRBV25-1
CAAGQGANEQYF
>.|.|TRBV12-3/TRBV12-4
CASSLGQIYEQYF
>.|.|TRBV7-6
CASSLGGASAGELFF
>.|.|TRBV5-4
CASSPKGVVETQYF
>once|TRBD1|TRBV7-2
CASSAGGTVNSPLHF
>.|.|TRBV19
CASTLQGLNTEAFF
>.|.|TRBV27
CASSFGGSTDTQYF
>.|.|TRBV6-5
CASKADSNYGYTF
>once|TRBD2|TRBV3-1/TRBV3-2
CASSASSGSSYEQYF
>few|.|TRBV4-1
CASSHVGGEYSPLHF
>.|.|TRBV4-1
CASSQVRMANSPLHF
>.|TRBD2|TRBV27
CASSFNLAGGPNEQFF
>.|TRBD1|TRBV3-1/TRBV3-2
CASRGIGTVKSPLHF
>.|.|TRBV29-1
CSGLRDSANEQFF
>.|.|TRBV19
CASSIGQGNNEQFF
>.|.|TRBV19
CASSTPRIQETQYF
>.|.|TRBV28
CASSSPLARREKLFF
>.|.|TRBV5-8
CASSLADSGRKYEQYF
>.|.|TRBV15
CATSRAPVGGSPLHF
>.|.|TRBV6-5
CASSSMTFAEQYF
>.|.|TRBV6-1
CASSEVGMHEQYF
>.|.|TRBV9
CASSPASSSYEQYF
>.|.|TRBV6-5
CASSYTGRGETQYF
>.|TRBD1|TRBV10-3
CAIKNRGQNTDTQYF
>.|TRBD1|TRBV13
CASSFRTGNTEAFF
>.|TRBD2|TRBV4-1
CASSQADSGGASYTQYF
>once|.|TRBV6-5
CATSDIHSNQPQHF
>.|.|TRBV11-3
CASSLGSYNEQFF
>.|TRBD1|TRBV6-6
CASSVPGQGSYEQYF
>few|.|TRBV5-1
CASSLAGGGVYTGELFF
>.|.|TRBV11-1
CASSLGAGNEQFF
>once|.|TRBV4-3
CASSQALLGDTQYF
>few|.|TRBV12-3/TRBV12-4
CASSLVDRTQYF
>.|.|TRBV7-8
CASSQGLSNQPQHF
>.|.|TRBV27
CASSLDRRDQPQHF
>.|TRBD1|TRBV4-1
CASSQTLTTGANEQFF
>.|TRBD1|TRBV29-1
CSVGDRDGKETQYF
>.|.|TRBV5-6
CASSSFYEQYF
>.|TRBD1|TRBV2
CAGWDSSRGNSPLHF
>.|.|TRBV24-1
CATSDLNDPDNEQFF
>.|TRBD2|TRBV7-9
CAYTTSGPSYEQYF
>.|.|TRBV6-6
CASILTTSTDTQYF
>.|.|TRBV11-2
CASSLSWDSGNTIYF
>.|TRBD1|TRBV30
CAWSGRDREEAFF
>.|.|TRBV7-6
CASSRILRGQGEKLFF